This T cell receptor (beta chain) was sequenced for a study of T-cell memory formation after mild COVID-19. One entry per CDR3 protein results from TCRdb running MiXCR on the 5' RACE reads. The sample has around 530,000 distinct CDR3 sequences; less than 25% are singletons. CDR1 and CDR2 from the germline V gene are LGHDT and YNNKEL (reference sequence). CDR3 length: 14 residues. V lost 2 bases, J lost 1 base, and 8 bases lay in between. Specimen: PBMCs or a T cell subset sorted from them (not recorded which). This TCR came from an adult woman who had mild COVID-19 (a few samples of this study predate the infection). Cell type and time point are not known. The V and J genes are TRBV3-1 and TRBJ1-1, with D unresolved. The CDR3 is CASSQMSSNTEAFF. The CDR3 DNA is TGTGCCAGCAGCCAAATGTCGTCGAACACTGAAGCTTTCTTT.